These 19 T cell receptor beta chains were all obtained from the same sample, sequenced in a study of blood T cell repertoires in COVID-19. This table comes from immunoSEQ multiplex PCR, and its TCRdb copy is limited to in-frame clones, with some not included. The sample lists 300,000 to 350,000 clones; about nine tenths were seen once. The source material was peripheral blood. The receptors originated from a woman aged 25 to 39 with COVID-19, enrolled during active disease.

This chain uses TRBV4-2 with TRBJ2-2; the match to TRBD2 covers 8 bases. Germline CDR1 and CDR2: LGHNA and YNFKEQ. The CDR3 runs 16 residues. With 3 bases clipped from V and 1 base from J, the junction kept 4 bases outside the gene matches. CDR3 in amino acids: CASSQRTSLNTGELFF. The CDR3 DNA reads TGTGCCAGCAGCCAGCGGACTAGCTTGAACACCGGGGAGCTGTTTTTT.

This clone was observed once. The chain recombines TRBV2 with TRBJ2-1, with 12 nucleotides matching TRBD2. Germline loops: CDR1 SNHLY, CDR2 FYNNEI. The ends lost 2 bases at V and 6 bases at J; junction bases unmatched: 5. This CDR3 is 16 amino acids long. DNA of the CDR3: TGTGCCAGCAGTGAATCTGCTAGCGGGAGGGCCAATGAGCAGTTCTTC. Protein: CASSESASGRANEQFF.

The V gene is TRBV2, the J gene TRBJ1-5, with D unclear. Trimming cost V 2 bases and J 1 base, with 9 bases left between them. The CDR3 sequence is 15 residues long. The V gene's germline CDR1 is SNHLY and CDR2 FYNNEI. Here the CDR3 DNA reads TGTGCCAGCAGTGAATCAGGTTTGAGCAATCAGCCCCAGCATTTT. It translates to CASSESGLSNQPQHF. Full variable domain (rest looked up from reference TRBV2 and TRBJ1-5): EPEVTQTPSHQVTQMGQEVILRCVPISNHLYFYWYRQILGQKVEFLVSFYNNEISEKSEIFDDQFSVERPDGSNFTLKIRSTKLEDSAMYFCASSESGLSNQPQHFGDGTRLSIL.

The rearrangement links TRBV27 to TRBJ2-4, with TRBD1 identical over 11 bases. Germline values: CDR1 MNHEY, CDR2 SMNVEV (reference sequence). This CDR3 spans 16 amino acids. Trimming cost V 5 bases and J 0 bases; bases outside gene matches: 3. As DNA, the CDR3 is TGTGCCAGCAGTCCGGGACAGGGGGTAGCCAAAAACATTCAGTACTTC. Translating it yields CASSPGQGVAKNIQYF.

The chain combines TRBV6-4 with TRBJ1-1; 9 nucleotides align to TRBD1. V shed 4 bases, J shed 2 bases, and the junction held 5 bases outside the gene matches. The CDR3 extends over 15 amino acids. In germline, CDR1 is MRHNA, CDR2 SNTAGT. The CDR3 DNA reads TGTGCCAGCAGTGGCCGGACAGGGGTAAACACTGAAGCTTTCTTT. As protein: CASSGRTGVNTEAFF.

The chain has TRBV10-3 and TRBJ2-1; tentative D call: TRBD1 (5 bases). Trimming pared 6 bases from V and 1 base from J, leaving 7 bases between. This CDR3 spans 13 amino acids. CDR1 and CDR2 from the germline V gene are ENHRY and SYGVKD. This CDR3 reads CAIRGASYNEQFF. In nucleotides, the CDR3 is TGTGCCATCAGAGGGGCTTCCTACAATGAGCAGTTCTTC.

V and J are TRBV28 and TRBJ1-2, with D possibly matching TRBD1 (6 bases). The CDR3 is 16 residues long. The V end was cut by 7 bases, the J end by 3 bases, with 21 bases between. In germline, CDR1 is MDHEN, CDR2 SYDVKM. The CDR3 nucleotides read TGTGCCAGCACCATTAATGGGCAGGGGCCTTACTATGGCTACACCTTC. This codes for CASTINGQGPYYGYTF.

The rearrangement uses TRBV7-2 and TRBJ1-2; TRBD1 is a possible D gene (5 bases). V dropped 5 bases and J dropped 2 bases, with 12 bases sitting between them. Germline lookup yields CDR1 SGHTA and CDR2 FQGNSA. The CDR3 spans 14 residues. CDR3 DNA: TGTGCCAGCAGCCCGGGCCGGGGGAACTATGGCTACACCTTC. This encodes CASSPGRGNYGYTF.

The gene calls are TRBV7-2 and TRBJ2-5; 8 bases are a match to TRBD1. Germline V CDR1 and CDR2: SGHTA, FQGNSA. The V gene end was trimmed by 4 bases and the J gene end by 4 bases; junction bases not matched to a gene: 5. The CDR3 sequence is 14 residues long. CDR3 amino acids: CASSSRQGRETQYF. The CDR3 DNA is TGTGCCAGCAGCTCCAGACAGGGGCGAGAGACCCAGTACTTC.

The gene calls are TRBV27 and TRBJ1-1; D is perhaps TRBD1 (5 bases). Germline CDR1 and CDR2: MNHEY and SMNVEV (reference sequence). This CDR3 spans 13 amino acids. V was cut by 3 bases and J by 4 bases, with 9 bases left in between. The CDR3, as DNA: TGTGCCAGCAGTTTCAGGGAGGGCACTGAAGCTTTCTTT. It codes for CASSFREGTEAFF.

The chain carries TRBV18 and TRBJ2-7; 9 bases match TRBD1. The CDR3 extends over 15 amino acids. Germline V gives CDR1 KGHSH, CDR2 LQKENI. The junction had 2 bases not matched to a gene; V was cut back by 1 base and J by 1 base. The CDR3 protein is CASSPLGQGSYEQYF. DNA for the CDR3: TGTGCCAGCTCACCACTTGGACAGGGGTCCTACGAGCAGTACTTC. The variable domain in full, with the rest retrieved from reference TRBV18 and TRBJ2-7, is NAGVMQNPRHLVRRRGQEARLRCSPMKGHSHVYWYRQLPEEGLKFMVYLQKENIIDESGMPKERFSAEFPKEGPSILRIQQVVRGDSAAYFCASSPLGQGSYEQYFGPGTRLTVT.

This chain joins TRBV5-4 and TRBJ2-7; 12 bases fit TRBD2. The CDR3 runs 14 residues. Germline V lookup: CDR1 SGHNT, CDR2 YYREEE (reference sequence). The V segment lost 4 bases and the J segment 5 bases; nucleotides outside the gene matches: 4. CDR3 nucleotide sequence: TGTGCCAGCAGCCTGACTAGCGGGAGCAACGAGCAGTACTTC. Translated: CASSLTSGSNEQYF.

This chain joins TRBV24-1 and TRBJ2-5; weak D call: TRBD2 (5 bases). Germline V CDR1 and CDR2: KGHDR, SFDVKD. The V and J ends lost 5 bases and 1 base respectively, with 13 bases between them. This CDR3 spans 15 amino acids. For the CDR3, the DNA is TGTGCCACCAGTGGCGGGTTCCCAAGCCAAGAGACCCAGTACTTC. Residues: CATSGGFPSQETQYF.

The chain carries TRBV7-3 and TRBJ1-2; 12 bases line up with TRBD1. The CDR3 is 15 residues long. CDR1 and CDR2 (germline): SGHTA, FQGTGA. After removal of 4 bases from V and 7 bases from J, the junction contained 7 bases not matched to a gene. CDR3 sequence (DNA): TGTGCCAGCAGCTCTGCCGGGACAGGGGGCCGTGGCTACACCTTC. Protein product: CASSSAGTGGRGYTF.

This clone came up a few times. This chain joins TRBV6-5 and TRBJ2-7, with D maybe TRBD1 (5 bases). CDR1 MNHEY and CDR2 SVGAGI come from the germline V gene. V was shortened by 6 bases and J by 4 bases, with 13 bases between the two germline ends. The CDR3 runs to 13 residues. CDR3 DNA sequence: TGTGCCAGCAGACAAGACAGACGTTACGAGCAGTACTTC. It codes for CASRQDRRYEQYF.

The rearrangement joins TRBV7-3 to TRBJ1-1; tentatively, D is TRBD1 (5 bases). Trimming pared 2 bases from V and 3 bases from J, leaving 7 bases between. Per the germline V gene, CDR1 is SGHTA and CDR2 is FQGTGA. The CDR3 contains 13 residues. CDR3 in DNA: TGTGCCAGCAGCTTATCAGGGTACACTGAAGCTTTCTTT. This sequence encodes CASSLSGYTEAFF.

This clone has more than one count but fewer than ten. The chain carries TRBV10-3 and TRBJ1-3, with 7 bases fitting TRBD1. Germline loops: CDR1 ENHRY, CDR2 SYGVKD. V was pared by 3 bases and J by 5 bases, with 7 bases of the junction left unmatched. CDR3 length: 15 residues. The CDR3 spells CAISDTGVGRNTIYF. The CDR3 DNA follows: TGTGCCATCAGTGACACAGGGGTTGGGAGAAACACCATATATTTT.

The chain carries TRBV9 and TRBJ1-4; TRBD1 matches at 9 bases. Germline V CDR1 and CDR2: SGDLS, YYNGEE. J gave up 5 bases and V 3 bases, and 5 bases lay outside the gene matches. CDR3 size: 15 residues. The CDR3 region has the DNA TGTGCCAGCAGCGAGAACAGGGGGCCCAATGAAAAACTGTTTTTT. Its protein product is CASSENRGPNEKLFF.

The CDR3: CASRDRNNSPLHF. The CDR3 bases are TGTGCCAGCAGGGACAGGAATAATTCACCCCTCCACTTT. This chain uses TRBV6-5 with TRBJ1-6, with 7 bases lining up with TRBD1. Germline V CDR1 and CDR2: MNHEY, SVGAGI. J lost 5 bases, V lost 6 bases, and 1 base had no gene match. The CDR3 loop spans 13 amino acids.